These 17 T cell receptor beta chains originate from one sample sequenced in a study of radiotherapy plus CTLA-4 blockade in lung cancer. Sequencing was performed with immunoSEQ multiplex PCR; in TCRdb, only in-frame clones are kept and a portion is missing. The profile covers some 52,000 clones, with around four fifths appearing a single time and 3.2% taken by the ten largest. The sequenced sample was peripheral blood, obtained from a patient treated with radiotherapy plus ipilimumab. The receptors shown here come from a human donor with non-small cell lung cancer who had a partial response to radiotherapy plus ipilimumab.

The chain has TRBV9 and TRBJ2-5; D is possibly TRBD1 (6 bases). Near its end, the DNA agrees better with TRBJ2-7, so the J call may be wrong. CDR1 is SGDLS and CDR2 is YYNGEE in the germline V gene. This CDR3 comprises 14 residues. CDR3 amino acids: CASSPKGGFYEQYF. DNA for the CDR3: TGTGCCAGCAGCCCTAAAGGGGGTTTCTACGAGCAGTACTTC.

The chain joins TRBV6-6 to TRBJ2-7, with a possible D match to TRBD2 (5 bases). Germline V gene sequence: CDR1 MNHNY, CDR2 SVGAGI (reference sequence). The CDR3 runs 13 residues. The ends were cut back, 8 bases at V and 5 bases at J, with 16 bases in the middle. CDR3 nucleotides: TGTGCCAGCCGACCCCGGGGTTCGGACGAGCAGTACTTC. This gives the protein CASRPRGSDEQYF.

The chain combines TRBV18 with TRBJ2-2, with 8 bases aligning to TRBD1. This CDR3 has 14 amino acids. V was pared by 4 bases and J by 6 bases, with 4 bases of the junction left unmatched. Germline lookup yields CDR1 KGHSH and CDR2 LQKENI. In nucleotides, the CDR3 is TGTGCCAGCTCACTGCAGGGGGCAGCCGGGGAGCTGTTTTTT. Residues: CASSLQGAAGELFF. Filled out from reference TRBV18 and TRBJ2-2, the complete variable domain reads NAGVMQNPRHLVRRRGQEARLRCSPMKGHSHVYWYRQLPEEGLKFMVYLQKENIIDESGMPKERFSAEFPKEGPSILRIQQVVRGDSAAYFCASSLQGAAGELFFGEGSRLTVL.

As DNA, the CDR3 is TGTGCCAGCAGCTTTGAAAGTCTTTCGAGTCTCCACTTT. The encoded protein is CASSFESLSSLHF. The V call is TRBV5-4, the J call TRBJ1-6; the D is unclear. The CDR3 loop spans 13 amino acids. Trimming took off 2 bases at V and 16 bases at J, with 16 bases between the two ends. From germline, CDR1 is SGHNT and CDR2 YYREEE (reference sequence).

The rearrangement uses TRBV5-6 and TRBJ2-7; possible D gene TRBD1, 6 bases. The CDR3 spans 15 residues. Trimming left V 2 bases short and J 0 bases short, with 12 bases between. The germline V gene encodes CDR1 SGHDT and CDR2 YYEEEE. CDR3 nucleotides: TGTGCCAGCAGCTTATCAGGGGCAAGCTCCTACGAGCAGTACTTC. It specifies CASSLSGASSYEQYF.

The rearrangement joins TRBV2 to TRBJ2-5; weak D call: TRBD1 (8 bases). The germline V gene has CDR1 SNHLY and CDR2 FYNNEI. The CDR3 is 13 residues long. V lost 11 bases, J lost 5 bases, and 18 bases lay in between. In DNA, the CDR3 is TGTGCCTCTAAGACAGGGGAGGGGGAGACCCAGTACTTC. This translates into CASKTGEGETQYF.

The V gene is TRBV7-8, the J gene TRBJ2-7, with 8 bases matching TRBD1. The CDR3 covers 14 residues. The V gene end was trimmed by 5 bases and the J gene end by 4 bases; junction bases not matched to a gene: 7. Per germline, CDR1 SGHVS and CDR2 FQNEAQ. CDR3 sequence: CASSPTGAGYEQYF. The CDR3 DNA sequence: TGTGCCAGCAGCCCGACAGGGGCGGGTTACGAGCAGTACTTC.

The CDR3 DNA is TGTGCCAGCAGCTTAGATCCGCCAGGGAACACTGAAGCTTTCTTT. Amino acids: CASSLDPPGNTEAFF. The chain links TRBV11-2 to TRBJ1-1; D remains unclear. Per germline, CDR1 SGHAT and CDR2 FQNNGV. The V end lost 0 bases, the J end lost 1 base, and 9 bases lay between the germline ends. The CDR3 sequence is 15 residues long.

This sequence joins TRBV5-4 and TRBJ2-1; D remains unclear. Germline V gene sequence: CDR1 SGHNT, CDR2 YYREEE (reference sequence). The CDR3 runs 16 residues. V was clipped by 1 base and J by 8 bases, with 19 bases between them. CDR3 DNA sequence: TGTGCCAGCAGCTTGTCCCCCACGGAGACGGTCGATGAGCAGTTCTTC. This sequence encodes CASSLSPTETVDEQFF.

The chain employs TRBV2 and TRBJ2-2, with 15 bases that match TRBD2. Germline V gives CDR1 SNHLY, CDR2 FYNNEI. The V segment lost 8 bases and the J segment 5 bases; nucleotides outside the gene matches: 9. The CDR3 has 17 residues. DNA for the CDR3: TGTGCCAGCGGGAGGACTAGCGGGGGGGCCTCGACCGGGGAGCTGTTTTTT. Its translation is CASGRTSGGASTGELFF.

The genes are TRBV11-2 and TRBJ2-1, with D possibly matching TRBD1 (6 bases). The CDR3 contains 15 residues. V was pared by 3 bases and J by 5 bases, with 14 bases between. Per the germline V gene, CDR1 is SGHAT and CDR2 is FQNNGV. In DNA, the CDR3 is TGTGCCAGCAGCTTTGGGAGTGGGACACACAATGAGCAGTTCTTC. Its translation: CASSFGSGTHNEQFF.

This clone was found a few times. The CDR3 nucleotides read TGTGCCAGCAGCTTAGGAGCGGGGGCTAGTGAGCAGTTCTTC. Residues: CASSLGAGASEQFF. The genes are TRBV7-6 and TRBJ2-1; 8 nucleotides match TRBD2. Germline CDR1 reads SGHVS; CDR2 reads FNYEAQ. J gave up 9 bases and V 1 base, and 5 bases lay outside the gene matches. CDR3 length: 14 residues.

The chain is built from TRBV6-5 and TRBJ2-5, with TRBD1 identical over 9 bases. The J call is in doubt because the DNA end fits TRBJ2-7 better. The germline CDR1 and CDR2 sequences are MNHEY and SVGAGI. This CDR3 has 14 residues. The CDR3 here is CASSYRQGGHEQYF. DNA for the CDR3: TGTGCCAGCAGTTACAGACAGGGGGGACACGAGCAGTACTTC.

The rearrangement uses TRBV14 and TRBJ2-7; tentative D call: TRBD2 (6 bases). From germline, CDR1 is SGHDN and CDR2 FVKESK. The CDR3 has 15 amino acids. V lost 4 bases, J lost 5 bases, and 18 bases lay in between. The CDR3 here is CASSPLAGQGHEQYF. In DNA, the CDR3 is TGTGCCAGCAGCCCCCTCGCGGGGCAGGGCCACGAGCAGTACTTC.

This clone was picked up a small number of times. V and J are TRBV2 and TRBJ1-5; D is unresolved. V lost 2 bases and J 7 bases, leaving 9 bases between the germline ends. In germline, CDR1 is SNHLY, CDR2 FYNNEI. The CDR3 is made up of 13 amino acids. The CDR3 DNA reads as TGTGCCAGCAGTGAAACGCGGGGACAGCCCCAGCATTTT. Amino acid sequence: CASSETRGQPQHF.

This chain connects TRBV4-2 to TRBJ2-1; 10 bases align to TRBD1. Germline assignment: CDR1 LGHNA and CDR2 YNFKEQ. J was trimmed by 2 bases and V by 4 bases; bases with no gene match: 8. CDR3 size: 17 residues. This CDR3 reads CASSRAPDRGAYNEQFF. The CDR3 coding sequence is TGTGCCAGCAGCCGCGCCCCGGACAGGGGGGCCTACAATGAGCAGTTCTTC.

The V gene is TRBV7-9, the J gene TRBJ2-2, with 10 bases fitting TRBD1. The CDR3 is 17 residues long. Germline CDR1 is SEHNR and CDR2 is FQNEAQ (reference sequence). V lost 5 bases, J lost 5 bases, and 11 bases stayed unmatched. The CDR3 protein is CASSPSPGQGWTGELFF. The CDR3 DNA follows: TGTGCCAGCAGCCCCTCCCCGGGACAGGGGTGGACCGGGGAGCTGTTTTTT.